One sample yielded the 16 T cell receptor beta chains listed below, sequenced in a study of cytomegalovirus exposure and HLA in healthy donors. Assay used: immunoSEQ multiplex PCR; TCRdb lists only in-frame clones, some missing. This sample carries about 360,000 clones, about nine tenths of them seen once, and the ten largest clones take 0.83%. Sequenced: PBMCs. These receptor sequences come from a young woman in good health and CMV-seronegative.

The V and J genes are TRBV7-9 and TRBJ1-2; D is perhaps TRBD1 (5 bases). Between the trimmed V and J ends, which lost 0 bases and 12 bases, there was a span of 14 bases. The V gene's germline CDR1 is SEHNR and CDR2 FQNEAQ (reference sequence). The CDR3 contains 13 residues. The CDR3 sequence: CASSLAQGSRNTF. DNA of the CDR3: TGTGCCAGCAGCTTAGCCCAGGGCTCAAGGAACACCTTC.

This clone was recorded only once. This sequence joins TRBV5-4 and TRBJ2-1, with TRBD2 identical over 10 bases. With V trimmed by 5 bases and J by 6 bases, 5 bases remained unmatched. CDR1 SGHNT and CDR2 YYREEE come from the germline V gene (reference sequence). The CDR3 runs to 14 residues. CDR3 in amino acids: CASSLAGGGNEQFF. CDR3 DNA: TGTGCCAGCAGTTTAGCGGGGGGTGGCAATGAGCAGTTCTTC. Full variable domain (missing parts from reference TRBV5-4 and TRBJ2-1): ETGVTQSPTHLIKTRGQQVTLRCSSQSGHNTVSWYQQALGQGPQFIFQYYREEENGRGNFPPRFSGLQFPNYSSELNVNALELDDSALYLCASSLAGGGNEQFFGPGTRLTVL.

The chain combines TRBV13 with TRBJ2-6; unclear D gene. The CDR3 length is 16 residues. V lost 5 bases to trimming and J lost 0 bases, with 11 bases between them. The germline CDR1 and CDR2 sequences are PRHDT and FYEKMQ (reference sequence). The CDR3 nucleotides read TGTGCCAGCAGCCTGGGCAGCCGCTCTGGGGCCAACGTCCTGACTTTC. It specifies CASSLGSRSGANVLTF. Combining the CDR3 with reference TRBV13 and TRBJ2-6 gives the whole variable domain AAGVIQSPRHLIKEKRETATLKCYPIPRHDTVYWYQQGPGQDPQFLISFYEKMQSDKGSIPDRFSAQQFSDYHSELNMSSLELGDSALYFCASSLGSRSGANVLTFGAGSRLTVL.

V is TRBV2 and J is TRBJ1-1, with 8 bases fitting TRBD1. This CDR3 is 13 amino acids long. With 7 bases clipped from V and 10 bases from J, the junction kept 11 bases outside the gene matches. Germline V lookup: CDR1 SNHLY, CDR2 FYNNEI. The CDR3, as DNA: TGTGCCAGCACCCCGGGACAGGCCTTGGTAGCTTTCTTT. Translating it yields CASTPGQALVAFF.

This clone was counted between two and nine times. The rearrangement uses TRBV10-1 and TRBJ1-2, with D possibly matching TRBD1 (5 bases). With 0 bases removed from V and 2 bases from J, the gap between germline ends came to 10 bases. Per the germline V gene, CDR1 is WNHNN and CDR2 is SYGVQD (reference sequence). This CDR3 has 15 residues. As DNA, the CDR3 is TGCGCCAGCAGTGAGTCGGTAGGGGCCAACTATGGCTACACCTTC. It yields the protein CASSESVGANYGYTF.

A single count supports this clone. The gene calls are TRBV29-1 and TRBJ1-3; D is ambiguous. V was trimmed by 4 bases and J by 0 bases, leaving 10 bases between them. Germline loops: CDR1 SQVTM, CDR2 ANQGSEA. CDR3 size: 14 residues. CDR3 sequence: CSVVLGSSGNTIYF. The CDR3 DNA reads TGCAGCGTTGTTTTAGGGAGCTCTGGAAACACCATATATTTT.

V usage is TRBV2 and J usage is TRBJ1-1; unclear D gene. Trimming cost V 5 bases and J 3 bases, with 16 bases left between them. The CDR3 is made up of 15 amino acids. CDR1 is SNHLY, CDR2 FYNNEI, per germline. The CDR3 DNA reads as TGTGCCAGCAGTCCCTTTACCTCGAGCTACACTGAAGCTTTCTTT. Its translation: CASSPFTSSYTEAFF.

The V and J genes are TRBV25-1 and TRBJ1-1, with D possibly being TRBD1 (6 bases). Trimming took 1 base from V and 0 from J, leaving 12 bases between them. This CDR3 spans 16 amino acids. CDR1 and CDR2 (germline): MGHDK, SYGVNS. The CDR3 DNA follows: TGTGCCAGCAGTGAATTTACAGGGCGCTTGAACACTGAAGCTTTCTTT. Residues: CASSEFTGRLNTEAFF.

The V and J genes are TRBV6-6 and TRBJ1-4, with TRBD1 identical over 7 bases. CDR1 MNHNY and CDR2 SVGAGI come from the germline V gene (reference sequence). The CDR3 is made up of 14 amino acids. Trimming at V came to 5 bases and at J to 1 base, leaving 1 base not matched to a gene. The CDR3, as DNA: TGTGCCAGCAGTCGACAGGGAACTAATGAAAAACTGTTTTTT. Its translation is CASSRQGTNEKLFF.

This clone was observed once. The genes are TRBV15 and TRBJ2-7; TRBD1 aligns across 8 bases. Germline V lookup: CDR1 LNHNV, CDR2 YYDKDF (reference sequence). The CDR3 is made up of 18 amino acids. The ends lost 3 bases at V and 3 bases at J; junction bases unmatched: 16. The CDR3 sequence is CATSSIIGQGAIYYEQYF. CDR3 coding DNA: TGTGCCACCAGCAGTATTATAGGCCAGGGGGCGATCTACTACGAGCAGTACTTC.

This clone was picked up a small number of times. The rearrangement links TRBV19 to TRBJ1-6; 8 bases are a match to TRBD1. The V and J ends lost 5 bases and 10 bases, in that order; junction bases with no gene match: 4. CDR3 size: 13 residues. The V gene's germline CDR1 is LNHDA and CDR2 SQIVND (reference sequence). CDR3 residues: CASSDRGGSPLHF. CDR3 sequence (DNA): TGTGCCAGTAGTGACAGGGGTGGATCACCCCTCCACTTT.

Written as DNA, the CDR3 is TGTGCCAGCAGCCAAGATTATCCGACTATCCCAGAGACCCAGTACTTC. Encoded protein: CASSQDYPTIPETQYF. This chain links TRBV4-2 with TRBJ2-5, with TRBD2 as a possible D gene (5 bases). Trimming cost V 0 bases and J 4 bases, with 15 bases left between them. The length of the CDR3 is 16 residues. The germline V gene has CDR1 LGHNA and CDR2 YNFKEQ.

The chain joins TRBV29-1 to TRBJ2-7; D gene ambiguous. CDR3 length equals 12 residues. CDR1 is SQVTM, CDR2 ANQGSEA, per germline. Trimming removed 4 bases at V and 5 bases at J, with 12 bases between. CDR3 bases: TGCAGCGTTGCGTTGCGCGCCCACGAGCAGTACTTC. Its translation: CSVALRAHEQYF.

The genes are TRBV11-3 and TRBJ2-3; TRBD2 aligns across 12 bases. The CDR3 covers 17 residues. Germline trimming cut 4 bases from V and 2 bases from J; bases unmatched to any gene: 7. Germline CDR1 and CDR2: SGHNT and YENEEA. The CDR3 region has the DNA TGTGCCAGCAGCTCCCGGACTAGCGGGGCCCCCACAGATACGCAGTATTTT. Amino acid sequence: CASSSRTSGAPTDTQYF.

The J gene is TRBJ2-3, the V gene TRBV6-4; tentatively, D is TRBD2 (6 bases). The CDR3 sequence is 13 residues long. Germline CDR1 reads MRHNA; CDR2 reads SNTAGT. Trimming took 8 bases from V and 3 from J, leaving 12 bases between them. CDR3 sequence (DNA): TGTGCCAGCTCCGCTAGCGAAACAGATACGCAGTATTTT. Its protein product is CASSASETDTQYF.

The chain carries TRBV19 and TRBJ1-2, with TRBD1 identical over 7 bases. The germline V gene has CDR1 LNHDA and CDR2 SQIVND (reference sequence). The CDR3 contains 13 residues. V shed 5 bases and J 4 bases; nucleotides not matched to a gene: 4. CDR3 region: CASSVGDSYGYTF. DNA of the CDR3: TGTGCCAGTAGTGTAGGGGACAGCTATGGCTACACCTTC.